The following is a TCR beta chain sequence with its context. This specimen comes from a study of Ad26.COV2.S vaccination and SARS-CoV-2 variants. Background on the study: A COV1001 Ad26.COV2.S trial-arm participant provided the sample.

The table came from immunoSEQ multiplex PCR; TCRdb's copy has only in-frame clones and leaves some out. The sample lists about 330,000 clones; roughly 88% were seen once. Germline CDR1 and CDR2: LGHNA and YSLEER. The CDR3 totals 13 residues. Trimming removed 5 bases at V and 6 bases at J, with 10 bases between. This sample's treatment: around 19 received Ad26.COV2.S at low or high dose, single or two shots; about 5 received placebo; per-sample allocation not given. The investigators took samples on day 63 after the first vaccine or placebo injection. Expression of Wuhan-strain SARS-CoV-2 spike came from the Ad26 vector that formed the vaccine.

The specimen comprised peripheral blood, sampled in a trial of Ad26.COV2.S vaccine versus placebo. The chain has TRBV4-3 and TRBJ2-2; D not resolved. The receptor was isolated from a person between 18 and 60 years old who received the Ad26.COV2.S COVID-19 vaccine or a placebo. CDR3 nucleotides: TGCGCCAGCAGCGGAAGGAAATCCGGGGAGCTGTTTTTT. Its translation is CASSGRKSGELFF.